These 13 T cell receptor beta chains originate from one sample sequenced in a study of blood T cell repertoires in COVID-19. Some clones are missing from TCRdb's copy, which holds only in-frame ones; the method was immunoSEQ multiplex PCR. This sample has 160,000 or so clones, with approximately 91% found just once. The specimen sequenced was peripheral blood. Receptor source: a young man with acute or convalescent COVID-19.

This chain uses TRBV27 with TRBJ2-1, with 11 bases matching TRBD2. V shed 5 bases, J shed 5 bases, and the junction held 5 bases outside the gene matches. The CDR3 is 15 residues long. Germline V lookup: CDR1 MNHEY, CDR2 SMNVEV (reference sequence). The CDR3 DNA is TGTGCCAGCAGTCCTGGGACTAGCGGAAACAATGAGCAGTTCTTC. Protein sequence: CASSPGTSGNNEQFF.

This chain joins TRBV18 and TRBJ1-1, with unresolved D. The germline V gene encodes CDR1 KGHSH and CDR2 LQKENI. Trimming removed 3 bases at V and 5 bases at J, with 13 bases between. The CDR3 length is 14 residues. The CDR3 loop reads CASSPAEGKTEAFF. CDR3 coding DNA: TGTGCCAGCTCACCCGCCGAGGGAAAAACTGAAGCTTTCTTT.

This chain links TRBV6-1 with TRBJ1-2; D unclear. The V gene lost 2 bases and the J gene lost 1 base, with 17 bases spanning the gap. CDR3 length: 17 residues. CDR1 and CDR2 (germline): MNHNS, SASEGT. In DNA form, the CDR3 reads TGTGCCAGCAGTGAAAGGAGAAAGGATTATTTTAACTATGGCTACACCTTC. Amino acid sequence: CASSERRKDYFNYGYTF.

The CDR3 DNA reads as TGTGCCAGCTCAATGGCGGTAAGCGGGAACACTGAAGCTTTCTTT. It is translated as CASSMAVSGNTEAFF. This sequence joins TRBV18 and TRBJ1-1; D call uncertain. The CDR3 spans 15 residues. V was cut by 5 bases and J by 1 base, with 14 bases left in between. Looked up from germline, CDR1 is KGHSH and CDR2 is LQKENI.

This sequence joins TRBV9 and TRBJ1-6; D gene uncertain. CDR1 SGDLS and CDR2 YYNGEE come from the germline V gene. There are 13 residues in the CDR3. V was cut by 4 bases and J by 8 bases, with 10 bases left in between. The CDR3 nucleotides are TGTGCCAGCAGCCCCAGCGGTGATTCACCCCTCCACTTT. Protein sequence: CASSPSGDSPLHF.

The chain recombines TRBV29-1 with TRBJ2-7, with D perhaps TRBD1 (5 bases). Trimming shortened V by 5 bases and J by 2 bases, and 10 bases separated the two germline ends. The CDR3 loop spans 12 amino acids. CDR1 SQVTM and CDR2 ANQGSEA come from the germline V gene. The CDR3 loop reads CSVTTVTYEQYF. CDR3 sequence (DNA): TGCAGCGTTACGACAGTTACCTACGAGCAGTACTTC.

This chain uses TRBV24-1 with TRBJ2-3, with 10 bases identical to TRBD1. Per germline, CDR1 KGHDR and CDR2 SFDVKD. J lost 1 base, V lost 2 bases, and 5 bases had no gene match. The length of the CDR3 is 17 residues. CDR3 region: CATSDSAGTGGTDTQYF. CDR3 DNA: TGTGCCACCAGTGATTCAGCCGGGACAGGGGGCACAGATACGCAGTATTTT.

CDR3 nucleotide sequence: TGTGCCAGTAGTATAGTAACAGGGTTAGACAATCAGCCCCAGCATTTT. Amino acid sequence: CASSIVTGLDNQPQHF. V is TRBV19 and J is TRBJ1-5, with D possibly being TRBD1 (6 bases). This CDR3 is built from 16 residues. Germline CDR1 LNHDA, CDR2 SQIVND (reference sequence). Trimming shortened V by 1 base and J by 3 bases, and 13 bases separated the two germline ends. Based on the CDR3 plus reference TRBV19 and TRBJ1-5, the full variable domain is DGGITQSPKYLFRKEGQNVTLSCEQNLNHDAMYWYRQDPGQGLRLIYYSQIVNDFQKGDIAEGYSVSREKKESFPLTVTSAQKNPTAFYLCASSIVTGLDNQPQHFGDGTRLSIL.

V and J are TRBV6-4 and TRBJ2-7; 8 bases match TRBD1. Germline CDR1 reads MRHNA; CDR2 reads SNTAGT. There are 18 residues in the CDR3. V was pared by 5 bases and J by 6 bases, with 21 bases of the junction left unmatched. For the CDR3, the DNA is TGTGCCAGCAGTCCTCCCCTCGGGCCCAGGGGGCACCCCTGCGAGCAGTACTTC. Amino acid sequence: CASSPPLGPRGHPCEQYF.

The CDR3 spells CASSLFMRVVEAKNIQYF. DNA for the CDR3: TGTGCCAGCTCACTGTTCATGAGGGTTGTTGAAGCCAAAAACATTCAGTACTTC. This chain joins TRBV18 and TRBJ2-4; D perhaps matches TRBD2 (5 bases). There are 18 residues in the CDR3. Germline V gives CDR1 KGHSH, CDR2 LQKENI. Trimming removed 4 bases from V and 0 bases from J, with 19 bases in between.

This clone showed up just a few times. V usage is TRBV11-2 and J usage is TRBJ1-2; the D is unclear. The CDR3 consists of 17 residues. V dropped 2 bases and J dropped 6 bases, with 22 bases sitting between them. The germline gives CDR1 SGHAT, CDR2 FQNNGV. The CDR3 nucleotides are TGTGCCAGCAGCTTACGGTCAACGGGGTTATTAACGAATGGCTACACCTTC. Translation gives CASSLRSTGLLTNGYTF. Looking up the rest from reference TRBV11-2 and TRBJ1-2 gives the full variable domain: EAGVAQSPRYKIIEKRQSVAFWCNPISGHATLYWYQQILGQGPKLLIQFQNNGVVDDSQLPKDRFSAERLKGVDSTLKIQPAKLEDSAVYLCASSLRSTGLLTNGYTFGSGTRLTVV.

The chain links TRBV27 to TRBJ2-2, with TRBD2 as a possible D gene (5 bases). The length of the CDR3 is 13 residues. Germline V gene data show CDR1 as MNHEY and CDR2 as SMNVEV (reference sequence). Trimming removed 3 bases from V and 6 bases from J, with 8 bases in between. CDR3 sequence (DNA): TGTGCCAGCAGTTTGTTGAGGGCCGGGGAGCTGTTTTTT. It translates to CASSLLRAGELFF.

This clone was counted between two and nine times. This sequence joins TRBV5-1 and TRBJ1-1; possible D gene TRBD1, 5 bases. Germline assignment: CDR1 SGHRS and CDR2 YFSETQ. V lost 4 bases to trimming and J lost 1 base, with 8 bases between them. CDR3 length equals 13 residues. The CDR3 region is CASSAGQNTEAFF. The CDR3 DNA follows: TGCGCCAGCAGCGCTGGACAGAACACTGAAGCTTTCTTT.